A single sample is the source of the 6 T cell receptor beta chains below, sequenced in a study of neoadjuvant anti-PD-1 for oral cavity cancer (dated by TCRdb to about 2021). The library was built by means of the immunoSEQ multiplex PCR assay. TCRdb stores this immuneACCESS table with in-frame sequences only. Part of the clones is absent; in the studies checked, under half of the shortfall reflects unresolved V genes, and no reason is known for the rest. The sample data list 63,000 or so clones, and roughly nine tenths of these were observed just once. The ten largest make up roughly 3% of the sample. The meaning of the sample's time point label: after neoadjuvant nivolumab, at surgical resection. The input for sequencing was PBMCs, taken after nivolumab (anti-PD-1) treatment. These receptors came from a person aged 35 to 85 with oral cavity squamous cell carcinoma.

This sequence joins TRBV5-1 and TRBJ2-3, with 8 bases aligning to TRBD2. This CDR3 contains 16 residues. J lost 4 bases, V lost 1 base, and 8 bases had no gene match. CDR1 SGHRS and CDR2 YFSETQ come from the germline V gene. CDR3 loop: CASSLWKAGDSDTQYF. CDR3 sequence (DNA): TGCGCCAGCAGCTTGTGGAAAGCGGGAGACTCAGATACGCAGTATTTT.

CDR3 nucleotide sequence: TGTGCCAGTAGTACGTGGGACTCTTCCTACGAGCAGTACTTC. Its protein product is CASSTWDSSYEQYF. V gene TRBV19 combines with J gene TRBJ2-7; a weak D match, TRBD2 (6 bases). V was clipped by 4 bases and J by 1 base, with 11 bases between them. Germline loops: CDR1 LNHDA, CDR2 SQIVND (reference sequence). This CDR3 spans 14 amino acids. Supplemented by reference TRBV19 and TRBJ2-7, the full variable domain reads DGGITQSPKYLFRKEGQNVTLSCEQNLNHDAMYWYRQDPGQGLRLIYYSQIVNDFQKGDIAEGYSVSREKKESFPLTVTSAQKNPTAFYLCASSTWDSSYEQYFGPGTRLTVT.

The V and J genes are TRBV7-8 and TRBJ2-1, with 10 positions matching TRBD2. CDR3 length: 15 amino acids. In germline, CDR1 is SGHVS, CDR2 FQNEAQ. The junction had 5 bases not matched to a gene; V was cut back by 5 bases and J by 4 bases. The CDR3 is CASSQTSGVYNEQFF. CDR3 sequence (DNA): TGTGCCAGCAGCCAAACTAGCGGGGTATACAATGAGCAGTTCTTC.

V is TRBV5-6 and J is TRBJ2-5; 14 bases match TRBD2. Trimming removed 1 base from V and 5 bases from J; junction bases left unmatched: 1. The germline gives CDR1 SGHDT, CDR2 YYEEEE. This CDR3 has 15 residues. The DNA for the CDR3 is TGTGCCAGCAGCTTGAGACTAGCGGGAGGGGAGACCCAGTACTTC. As protein: CASSLRLAGGETQYF.

The CDR3 DNA follows: TGCGCCAGCAGCCAAGATTTGGCAGCGAACACTGAAGCTTTCTTT. It specifies CASSQDLAANTEAFF. The chain is built from TRBV4-1 and TRBJ1-1; D ambiguous. This CDR3 has 15 amino acids. CDR1 MGHRA and CDR2 YSYEKL come from the germline V gene. With 0 bases removed from V and 1 base from J, the gap between germline ends came to 9 bases.

This chain connects TRBV7-6 to TRBJ1-5; D may be TRBD1 (6 bases). The V end was cut by 6 bases, the J end by 0 bases, with 33 bases between. Germline loops: CDR1 SGHVS, CDR2 FNYEAQ. This CDR3 region has 22 residues. CDR3 nucleotides: TGTGCCAGCAGGTTTGCACGTTCAAACGGGACAAGTCGTCCCTATAGCAATCAGCCCCAGCATTTT. Its translation: CASRFARSNGTSRPYSNQPQHF.